This entry lists 21 T cell receptor beta chains sequenced from one sample in a study of shared clonotypes between healthy human individuals. Produced via immunoSEQ multiplex PCR; TCRdb's table is partial and in-frame only. The data hold 450,000 to 500,000 clones, with more than 65% observed a single time. Sequenced sample: PBMCs. The receptors stem from a woman in her thirties or forties in good health. Some clones in this sample may be carry-over from other donors' samples.

On this clone: A far larger clone is just one base off, so this is likely a read error. The CDR3, as DNA: TGTGCCAGCAGCTCGGAACCCGGACGGGGGAGGTATGGCTACACCTTC. This encodes CASSSEPGRGRYGYTF. V is TRBV13 and J is TRBJ1-2; TRBD1 is a possible D gene (5 bases). Trimming cost V 4 bases and J 5 bases, with 20 bases left between them. This CDR3 comprises 16 residues. Germline-derived CDR1 and CDR2 are PRHDT and FYEKMQ (reference sequence).

This clone was picked up one time. Given a far larger clone just one base away, this is likely a sequencing read error. The chain is built from TRBV4-1 and TRBJ1-1; 7 bases map to TRBD1. Losses at the gene ends were 8 bases for V and 2 bases for J; bases not matched to a gene: 8. The germline CDR1 and CDR2 sequences are MGHRA and YSYEKL. The CDR3 totals 14 residues. This CDR3 is CASGRTGANTEAFF. The CDR3, as DNA: TGCGCCAGCGGCCGGACAGGAGCCAACACTGAAGCTTTCTTT.

The chain has TRBV4-3 and TRBJ2-5; 10 bases are shared with TRBD1. CDR1 LGHNA and CDR2 YSLEER come from the germline V gene. The J segment lost 5 bases and the V segment lost 1 base, leaving 7 bases of the junction unmatched. This CDR3 has 16 amino acids. CDR3 loop: CASSQADRGHVETQYF. The CDR3 nucleotides read TGCGCCAGCAGCCAAGCCGACAGGGGGCATGTGGAGACCCAGTACTTC.

The chain has TRBV27 and TRBJ2-3, with 9 bases fitting TRBD2. The CDR3 is made up of 11 amino acids. Germline CDR1 reads MNHEY; CDR2 reads SMNVEV (reference sequence). CDR3 in DNA: TGTGCTAGCGGGAGAACAGATACGCAGTATTTT. Translation gives CASGRTDTQYF.

The chain combines TRBV7-8 with TRBJ2-2; D gene ambiguous. The CDR3 spans 12 residues. CDR1 SGHVS and CDR2 FQNEAQ come from the germline V gene. V shed 2 bases and J shed 9 bases, with 7 bases lying between them. The CDR3 DNA sequence: TGTGCCAGCAGCTTAAGGGCAAGGGAGCTGTTTTTT. Translating gives CASSLRARELFF.

V gene TRBV4-2 combines with J gene TRBJ2-7; perhaps TRBD2 as D (6 bases). The CDR3 consists of 18 residues. The germline CDR1 and CDR2 sequences are LGHNA and YNFKEQ. Trimming removed 0 bases from V and 2 bases from J, with 20 bases in between. This CDR3 reads CASSQEGGVADLTYEQYF. The CDR3 DNA reads as TGTGCCAGCAGCCAAGAAGGAGGAGTAGCGGACCTGACCTACGAGCAGTACTTC.

This clone was seen a single time. A read error may produce the germline difference seen at one junction end. The chain is built from TRBV9 and TRBJ2-2, with TRBD2 identical over 13 bases. The length of the CDR3 is 18 residues. Germline V lookup: CDR1 SGDLS, CDR2 YYNGEE. The CDR3 nucleotides read TGTGCCAGCAGCGCGGAACTAGCGGGAGGGCCATTTACCTGGGATCTGTTTTTT. Its translation: CASSAELAGGPFTWDLFF.

The chain employs TRBV5-4 and TRBJ1-1, with D maybe TRBD1 (6 bases). With 4 bases removed from V and 11 bases from J, the gap between germline ends came to 21 bases. Per the germline V gene, CDR1 is SGHNT and CDR2 is YYREEE (reference sequence). The CDR3 runs to 14 residues. CDR3 nucleotide sequence: TGTGCCAGCAGCCAAGGCCTGGACAGCCAGGGGGCTTTCTTT. Its translation: CASSQGLDSQGAFF.

This sequence joins TRBV19 and TRBJ1-4; D is unresolved. The CDR3 length is 17 residues. CDR1 is LNHDA, CDR2 SQIVND, per germline (reference sequence). The ends were cut back, 4 bases at V and 7 bases at J, with 22 bases in the middle. The DNA of the CDR3 is TGTGCCAGTAGTACCCGGGCGGACCTAGTTTCGTTTGAAAAACTGTTTTTT. Translating it yields CASSTRADLVSFEKLFF.

The genes are TRBV10-1 and TRBJ2-1; D call uncertain. The V gene lost 2 bases and the J gene lost 3 bases, with 2 bases spanning the gap. Germline V gene sequence: CDR1 WNHNN, CDR2 SYGVQD (reference sequence). This CDR3 comprises 12 residues. This CDR3 reads CASSENYNEQFF. CDR3 in DNA: TGCGCCAGCAGTGAGAACTACAATGAGCAGTTCTTC.

This chain uses TRBV5-4 with TRBJ1-1, with D hard to call. The CDR3 runs to 14 residues. V lost 6 bases, J lost 4 bases, and 16 bases lay in between. Per germline, CDR1 SGHNT and CDR2 YYREEE (reference sequence). CDR3 region: CASTPGGEGTEAFF. CDR3 nucleotides: TGTGCCAGCACTCCCGGCGGGGAGGGCACTGAAGCTTTCTTT.

Note on this clone: A far larger clone is off by one base, so a read error is likely. This chain connects TRBV2 to TRBJ1-1, with D unresolved. Germline V lookup: CDR1 SNHLY, CDR2 FYNNEI. The CDR3 is 10 residues long. Trimming left V 1 base short and J 13 bases short, with 7 bases between. For the CDR3, the DNA is TGTGCCAGCAGTGAAGTCGAATATTTCTTT. It translates to CASSEVEYFF. Drawing the rest from reference TRBV2 and TRBJ1-1, the complete variable domain is EPEVTQTPSHQVTQMGQEVILRCVPISNHLYFYWYRQILGQKVEFLVSFYNNEISEKSEIFDDQFSVERPDGSNFTLKIRSTKLEDSAMYFCASSEVEYFFGQGTRLTVV.

As for this clone: This sequence is one base from a far larger clone and is likely a read error. Other DNA sequences of this sample code for an identical CDR3. The rearrangement uses TRBV25-1 and TRBJ2-2; D possibly corresponds to TRBD1 (5 bases). The CDR3 spans 16 residues. Germline V gene data show CDR1 as MGHDK and CDR2 as SYGVNS. CDR3 protein: CASSDLSGHNAGELFF. CDR3 nucleotides: TGTGCTAGCAGTGATTTATCAGGACATAACGCCGGGGAGCTGTTTTTT.

A word on this clone: A read error likely explains this, since a far larger clone differs by one base. Other DNA sequences of this sample code for an identical CDR3. J is TRBJ2-2 and V is TRBV4-3; TRBD1 matches 9 bases. From germline, CDR1 is LGHNA and CDR2 YSLEER. The CDR3 spans 16 residues. The CDR3 reads CASSQQGATDGGELFF. The DNA of the CDR3 is TGCGCCAGTAGCCAACAGGGGGCTACGGATGGCGGGGAGCTGTTTTTT.

The genes are TRBV7-6 and TRBJ2-5; 12 bases match TRBD2. The germline V gene has CDR1 SGHVS and CDR2 FNYEAQ. The CDR3 is 15 amino acids. Trimming at V came to 11 bases and at J to 5 bases, leaving 12 bases not matched to a gene. This CDR3 reads CAGASGRARVETQYF. DNA of the CDR3: TGTGCCGGAGCTAGCGGGAGGGCCCGGGTTGAGACCCAGTACTTC.

In regard to this clone: In the same sample, other DNA sequences code for this CDR3. CDR3 sequence reads: CASSPHSYEQYF. The CDR3 DNA is TGTGCCAGCAGCCCGCACTCCTACGAGCAGTACTTC. The chain combines TRBV7-8 with TRBJ2-7; D is ambiguous. The CDR3 totals 12 residues. V was shortened by 5 bases and J by 0 bases, with 5 bases between the two germline ends. CDR1 and CDR2 (germline): SGHVS, FQNEAQ.

The rearrangement uses TRBV6-6 and TRBJ1-5; the D is unclear. Germline V gene data show CDR1 as MNHNY and CDR2 as SVGAGI (reference sequence). The V gene lost 0 bases and the J gene lost 6 bases, with 3 bases spanning the gap. The CDR3 is 12 residues long. The CDR3 loop is CASSYSSQPQHF. In DNA form, the CDR3 reads TGTGCCAGCAGTTACTCGAGTCAGCCCCAGCATTTT.

The V gene is TRBV10-1, the J gene TRBJ1-1; no clear D. The V gene lost 6 bases and the J gene lost 3 bases, with 11 bases spanning the gap. Per germline, CDR1 WNHNN and CDR2 SYGVQD (reference sequence). The CDR3 sequence is 13 residues long. In DNA form, the CDR3 reads TGCGCCAGCAGCCCCACAATTGACACTGAAGCTTTCTTT. Translated: CASSPTIDTEAFF.

This clone was recorded many times. The sample holds other DNA sequences that translate to the same CDR3. This rearrangement joins TRBV18 to TRBJ1-4; D possibly corresponds to TRBD1 (5 bases). The V end lost 1 base, the J end lost 5 bases, and 11 bases lay between the germline ends. Germline V gene data show CDR1 as KGHSH and CDR2 as LQKENI. The CDR3 loop spans 15 amino acids. The chain's CDR3 is CASSPQGTSNEKLFF. Written as DNA, the CDR3 is TGTGCCAGCTCACCACAGGGGACTTCAAATGAAAAACTGTTTTTT.

Of note for this clone: This likely came from a read error, as a far larger clone is one base away. The same CDR3 is also encoded by other DNA sequences in this sample. V gene TRBV30 combines with J gene TRBJ1-4, with 7 bases lining up with TRBD1. The CDR3 extends over 17 amino acids. J was trimmed by 0 bases and V by 3 bases; bases with no gene match: 10. Germline loops: CDR1 GTSNPN, CDR2 SVGIG (reference sequence). The CDR3 DNA reads as TGTGCCTGGAGCGTTAACAGGGGCCATGCAACTAATGAAAAACTGTTTTTT. The encoded protein is CAWSVNRGHATNEKLFF.

The chain employs TRBV7-9 and TRBJ2-7; D is perhaps TRBD1 (5 bases). This CDR3 has 12 amino acids. Germline V gene sequence: CDR1 SEHNR, CDR2 FQNEAQ (reference sequence). V was cut by 1 base and J by 6 bases, with 7 bases left in between. The CDR3 coding sequence is TGTGCCAGCAGCTTAGGCAGGGCCGAGCAGTACTTC. It encodes CASSLGRAEQYF.